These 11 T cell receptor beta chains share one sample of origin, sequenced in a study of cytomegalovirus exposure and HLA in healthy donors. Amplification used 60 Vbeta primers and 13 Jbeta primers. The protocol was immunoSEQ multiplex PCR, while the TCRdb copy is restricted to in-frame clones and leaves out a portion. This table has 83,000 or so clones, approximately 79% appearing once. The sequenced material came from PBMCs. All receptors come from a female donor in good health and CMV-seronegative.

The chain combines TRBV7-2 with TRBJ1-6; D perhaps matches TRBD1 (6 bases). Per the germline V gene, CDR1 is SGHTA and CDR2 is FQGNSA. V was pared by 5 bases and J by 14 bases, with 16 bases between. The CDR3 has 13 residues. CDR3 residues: CASSNTAGVALHF. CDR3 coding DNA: TGTGCCAGCAGCAACACCGCAGGGGTTGCCCTCCACTTT.

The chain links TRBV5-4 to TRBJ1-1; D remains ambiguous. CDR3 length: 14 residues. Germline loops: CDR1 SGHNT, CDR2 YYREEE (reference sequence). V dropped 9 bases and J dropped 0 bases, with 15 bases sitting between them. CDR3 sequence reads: CAIMKAGLNTEAFF. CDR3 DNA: TGTGCCATTATGAAGGCAGGCTTGAACACTGAAGCTTTCTTT.

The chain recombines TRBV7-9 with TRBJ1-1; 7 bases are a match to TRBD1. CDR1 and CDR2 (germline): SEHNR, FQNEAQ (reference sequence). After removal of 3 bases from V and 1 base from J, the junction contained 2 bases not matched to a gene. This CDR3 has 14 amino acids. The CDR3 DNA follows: TGTGCCAGCAGCTTGGGGACAGCGAACACTGAAGCTTTCTTT. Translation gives CASSLGTANTEAFF.

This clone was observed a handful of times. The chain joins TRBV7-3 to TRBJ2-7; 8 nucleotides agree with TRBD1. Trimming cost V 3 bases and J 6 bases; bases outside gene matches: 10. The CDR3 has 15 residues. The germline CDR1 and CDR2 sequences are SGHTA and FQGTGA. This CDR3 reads CASSFATGATIEQYF. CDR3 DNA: TGTGCCAGCAGCTTCGCGACAGGGGCCACTATCGAGCAGTACTTC.

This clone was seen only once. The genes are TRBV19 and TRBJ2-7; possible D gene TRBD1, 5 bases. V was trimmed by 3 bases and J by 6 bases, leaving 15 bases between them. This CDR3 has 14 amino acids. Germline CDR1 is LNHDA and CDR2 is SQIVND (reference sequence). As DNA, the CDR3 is TGTGCCAGTAGTATGAGACAGTCCAAAGGCGAGCAGTACTTC. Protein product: CASSMRQSKGEQYF.

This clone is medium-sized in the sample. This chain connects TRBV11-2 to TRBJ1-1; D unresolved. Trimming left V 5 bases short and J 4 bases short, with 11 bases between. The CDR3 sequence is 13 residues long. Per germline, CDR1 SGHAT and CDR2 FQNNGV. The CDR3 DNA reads TGTGCCAGCAGCGGGCGGGGTATCACTGAAGCTTTCTTT. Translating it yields CASSGRGITEAFF.

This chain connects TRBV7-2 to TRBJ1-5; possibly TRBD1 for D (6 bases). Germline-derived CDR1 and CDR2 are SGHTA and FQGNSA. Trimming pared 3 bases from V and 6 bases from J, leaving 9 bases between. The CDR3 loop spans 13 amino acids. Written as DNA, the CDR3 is TGTGCCAGCAGCTTGAACAGGGTTCAGCCCCAGCATTTT. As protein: CASSLNRVQPQHF. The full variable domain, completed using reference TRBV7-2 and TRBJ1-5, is GAGVSQSPSNKVTEKGKDVELRCDPISGHTALYWYRQSLGQGLEFLIYFQGNSAPDKSGLPSDRFSAERTGGSVSTLTIQRTQQEDSAVYLCASSLNRVQPQHFGDGTRLSIL.

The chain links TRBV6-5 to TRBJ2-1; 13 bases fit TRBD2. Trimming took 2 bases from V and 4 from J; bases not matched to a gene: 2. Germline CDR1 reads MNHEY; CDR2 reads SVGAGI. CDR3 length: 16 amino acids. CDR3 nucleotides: TGTGCCAGCAGTTACGGGGGACTAGCGGGGTACAATGAGCAGTTCTTC. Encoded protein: CASSYGGLAGYNEQFF.

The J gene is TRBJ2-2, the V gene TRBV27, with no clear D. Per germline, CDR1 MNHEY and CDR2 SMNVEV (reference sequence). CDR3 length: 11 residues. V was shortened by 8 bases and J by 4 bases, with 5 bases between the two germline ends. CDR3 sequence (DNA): TGTGCCAGCCGACTCACCGGGGAGCTGTTTTTT. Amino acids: CASRLTGELFF.

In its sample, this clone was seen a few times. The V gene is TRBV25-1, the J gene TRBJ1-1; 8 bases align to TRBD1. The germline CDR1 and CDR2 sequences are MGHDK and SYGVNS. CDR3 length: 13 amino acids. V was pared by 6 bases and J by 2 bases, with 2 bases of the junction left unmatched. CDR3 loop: CASRGTGNTEAFF. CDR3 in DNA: TGTGCCAGCAGAGGGACAGGCAACACTGAAGCTTTCTTT.

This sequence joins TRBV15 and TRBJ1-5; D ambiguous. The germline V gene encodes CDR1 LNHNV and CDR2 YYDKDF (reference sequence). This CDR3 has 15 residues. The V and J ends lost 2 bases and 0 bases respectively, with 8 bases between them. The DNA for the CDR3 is TGTGCCACCAGCAGATCGAGGAGTAGCAATCAGCCCCAGCATTTT. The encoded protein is CATSRSRSSNQPQHF.